The present T cell receptor (beta chain) was sequenced within a study of patients and donors after allogeneic stem cell transplantation. This clonotype has only a few counts. Germline V gives CDR1 SGHRS, CDR2 YFSETQ. V was pared by 0 bases and J by 1 base, with 10 bases between. The CDR3 spans 15 residues. TCRdb called the RT-PCR reads again in MiXCR, with one record for every CDR3 protein. Here the sample spans 920,000 or so distinct CDR3 sequences, roughly 17% being singletons. The chain combines TRBV5-1 with TRBJ2-5, with D perhaps TRBD1 (5 bases). The TCR was taken from a human donor who was either an allogeneic HSCT recipient or a stem cell or donor lymphocyte infusion donor (not recorded which). It is not recorded whose cells these are; they may come from a transplant donor. The material sequenced was blood, either unsorted or a sorted T cell fraction (not recorded which). The DNA for the CDR3 is TGCGCCAGCAGCTTGGGTGGGGCAGGCCAAGAGACCCAGTACTTC. This gives the protein CASSLGGAGQETQYF.